The next 23 T cell receptor beta chains were all read from a single sample in a study of blood T cell repertoires in COVID-19. Method: immunoSEQ multiplex PCR; TCRdb's copy keeps in-frame clones and lacks some. Of just under 150,000 clones listed, about 87% are singletons. Sequencing was done on a sample of peripheral blood. All receptors derive from a man in his fifties or sixties who had recovered from COVID-19.

This chain joins TRBV11-3 and TRBJ2-3, with 8 positions matching TRBD2. Germline V gene data show CDR1 as SGHNT and CDR2 as YENEEA. CDR3 length equals 15 residues. V shed 5 bases and J 2 bases; nucleotides not matched to a gene: 6. The CDR3 loop is CASSRSGDPTDTQYF. The CDR3, as DNA: TGTGCCAGCAGCCGTAGCGGGGACCCCACAGATACGCAGTATTTT. The full variable domain, its missing parts supplied by reference TRBV11-3 and TRBJ2-3, is EAGVVQSPRYKIIEKKQPVAFWCNPISGHNTLYWYLQNLGQGPELLIRYENEEAVDDSQLPKDRFSAERLKGVDSTLKIQPAELGDSAVYLCASSRSGDPTDTQYFGPGTRLTVL.

This chain links TRBV6-5 with TRBJ1-2; 8 nucleotides line up with TRBD1. V dropped 10 bases and J dropped 8; count of bases not matched to a gene: 15. In germline, CDR1 is MNHEY, CDR2 SVGAGI. The CDR3 extends over 14 amino acids. The CDR3 DNA sequence: TGTGCCACCTTAAAGAGGACAGGGTTTTACGGCTACACCTTC. It is translated as CATLKRTGFYGYTF.

This clone was found a few times. This sequence joins TRBV4-1 and TRBJ1-3; no clear D gene. Germline V lookup: CDR1 MGHRA, CDR2 YSYEKL. V dropped 0 bases and J dropped 4 bases, with 13 bases sitting between them. This CDR3 is built from 16 residues. The chain's CDR3 is CASSQDPGEGGNTIYF. The CDR3 coding sequence is TGCGCCAGCAGCCAAGATCCGGGAGAAGGAGGAAACACCATATATTTT.

As to this clone: Other DNA sequences of this sample code for an identical CDR3. The chain couples TRBV6-2 or TRBV6-3 to TRBJ2-7; 8 bases map to TRBD2. Per germline, CDR1 MNHEY and CDR2 SVGEGT. V shed 2 bases, J shed 4 bases, and the junction held 7 bases outside the gene matches. This CDR3 contains 15 residues. CDR3 coding DNA: TGTGCCAGCAGTTACGGGTTAGCGGGGCTTTACGAGCAGTACTTC. This gives the protein CASSYGLAGLYEQYF.

The chain carries TRBV2 and TRBJ2-1; D is perhaps TRBD2 (5 bases). Germline V lookup: CDR1 SNHLY, CDR2 FYNNEI. The V end lost 4 bases, the J end lost 0 bases, and 10 bases lay between the germline ends. The CDR3 is 15 amino acids. CDR3 residues: CASSALGSSYNEQFF. The CDR3 region has the DNA TGTGCCAGCAGTGCCCTAGGGAGCTCCTACAATGAGCAGTTCTTC. Full variable domain (remainder filled in from reference TRBV2 and TRBJ2-1): EPEVTQTPSHQVTQMGQEVILRCVPISNHLYFYWYRQILGQKVEFLVSFYNNEISEKSEIFDDQFSVERPDGSNFTLKIRSTKLEDSAMYFCASSALGSSYNEQFFGPGTRLTVL.

V is TRBV2 and J is TRBJ1-2, with D perhaps TRBD1 (6 bases). This CDR3 is built from 12 residues. Trimming stripped 4 bases from V and 5 bases from J, with 8 bases between. Germline V CDR1 and CDR2: SNHLY, FYNNEI. The CDR3 sequence: CASSGTDYGYTF. The CDR3 region has the DNA TGTGCCAGCAGTGGGACAGATTATGGCTACACCTTC.

The chain joins TRBV10-1 to TRBJ1-1, with 8 bases fitting TRBD1. The ends lost 6 bases at V and 4 bases at J; junction bases unmatched: 7. The CDR3 runs 14 residues. The germline gives CDR1 WNHNN, CDR2 SYGVQD (reference sequence). This chain's CDR3 is CASSPDRAATEAFF. The CDR3 DNA follows: TGCGCCAGCAGCCCGGACAGGGCGGCCACTGAAGCTTTCTTT.

This clone was counted between two and nine times. V usage is TRBV2 and J usage is TRBJ1-2; 8 positions agree with TRBD1. This CDR3 region has 15 residues. Germline trimming cut 7 bases from V and 0 bases from J; bases unmatched to any gene: 7. Germline V CDR1 and CDR2: SNHLY, FYNNEI. CDR3 region: CASIRTGKTNYGYTF. For the CDR3, the DNA is TGTGCCAGCATTAGGACAGGGAAGACTAACTATGGCTACACCTTC.

CDR3 DNA sequence: TGTGCCAGCAGCCAGGGGTTAGGCCAGGGTCGCAACGAGCAGTACTTC. It specifies CASSQGLGQGRNEQYF. V gene TRBV4-2 combines with J gene TRBJ2-7, with D tentatively TRBD1 (5 bases). Trimming cost V 3 bases and J 5 bases, with 20 bases left between them. CDR1 is LGHNA and CDR2 is YNFKEQ in the germline V gene. This CDR3 contains 16 residues.

The chain joins TRBV27 to TRBJ2-5, with 7 nucleotides matching TRBD1. CDR1 and CDR2 (germline): MNHEY, SMNVEV (reference sequence). This CDR3 region has 15 residues. V shed 7 bases, J shed 5 bases, and the junction held 13 bases outside the gene matches. CDR3 bases: TGTGCCAGCAAGACCGGGACAGTCCTTTCGGAGACCCAGTACTTC. Protein: CASKTGTVLSETQYF.

The CDR3 DNA sequence: TGTGCCAGCAGTTCTCGGGACAGGGGTTCCACTGAAGCTTTCTTT. Translating it yields CASSSRDRGSTEAFF. V usage is TRBV6-6 and J usage is TRBJ1-1; TRBD1 matches at 10 bases. The CDR3 is 15 residues long. Per the germline V gene, CDR1 is MNHNY and CDR2 is SVGAGI (reference sequence). With V trimmed by 4 bases and J by 4 bases, 6 bases remained unmatched.

The chain carries TRBV5-5 and TRBJ1-3; 9 positions match TRBD1. J gave up 6 bases and V 4 bases, and 5 bases lay outside the gene matches. This CDR3 is built from 14 residues. Germline CDR1 is SGHKS and CDR2 is YYEKEE (reference sequence). The CDR3 spells CASSTGQGSNTIYF. CDR3 DNA sequence: TGTGCCAGCAGCACGGGACAGGGCTCAAACACCATATATTTT.

This clone was seen only once. The V call is TRBV7-8, the J call TRBJ1-1; 9 nucleotides align to TRBD1. Germline loops: CDR1 SGHVS, CDR2 FQNEAQ. There are 17 residues in the CDR3. With V trimmed by 6 bases and J by 4 bases, 15 bases remained unmatched. As DNA, the CDR3 is TGTGCCAGCAGTCCGTACCGAAGGACAGGGGAGGGCACTGAAGCTTTCTTT. It codes for CASSPYRRTGEGTEAFF.

The chain is built from TRBV7-2 and TRBJ1-2; D perhaps matches TRBD1 (6 bases). This CDR3 comprises 17 residues. From germline, CDR1 is SGHTA and CDR2 FQGNSA. V was clipped by 5 bases and J by 4 bases, with 23 bases between them. CDR3 nucleotide sequence: TGTGCCAGCAGCCTATCAGACAGGCAAGGAAGGCTCTATGGCTACACCTTC. Its translation: CASSLSDRQGRLYGYTF. Filled out from reference TRBV7-2 and TRBJ1-2, the complete variable domain reads GAGVSQSPSNKVTEKGKDVELRCDPISGHTALYWYRQSLGQGLEFLIYFQGNSAPDKSGLPSDRFSAERTGGSVSTLTIQRTQQEDSAVYLCASSLSDRQGRLYGYTFGSGTRLTVV.

The chain has TRBV19 and TRBJ1-6; D uncertain. The CDR3 runs 19 residues. Germline CDR1 and CDR2: LNHDA and SQIVND (reference sequence). The ends were cut back, 0 bases at V and 0 bases at J, with 15 bases in the middle. The chain's CDR3 is CASSIEWFPRSSYNSPLHF. The CDR3 DNA reads as TGTGCCAGTAGTATAGAGTGGTTTCCGAGGAGCTCCTATAATTCACCCCTCCACTTT. The full variable domain, with the rest looked up from reference TRBV19 and TRBJ1-6, is DGGITQSPKYLFRKEGQNVTLSCEQNLNHDAMYWYRQDPGQGLRLIYYSQIVNDFQKGDIAEGYSVSREKKESFPLTVTSAQKNPTAFYLCASSIEWFPRSSYNSPLHFGNGTRLTVT.

This clone was detected only once. The rearrangement joins TRBV7-9 to TRBJ2-2; 11 positions agree with TRBD2. In germline, CDR1 is SEHNR, CDR2 FQNEAQ (reference sequence). The ends lost 5 bases at V and 3 bases at J; junction bases unmatched: 11. This CDR3 contains 18 residues. As DNA, the CDR3 is TGTGCCAGCAGCACACTAGCTAGCGGGGGGACCTACACCGGGGAGCTGTTTTTT. This encodes CASSTLASGGTYTGELFF.

The V and J genes are TRBV5-6 and TRBJ1-2; tentative D call: TRBD1 (6 bases). The CDR3 extends over 14 amino acids. Between the trimmed V and J ends, which lost 4 bases and 1 base, there was a span of 11 bases. In germline, CDR1 is SGHDT, CDR2 YYEEEE. The CDR3 sequence is CASSGDISNYGYTF. Here the CDR3 DNA reads TGTGCCAGCAGCGGGGACATCAGTAACTATGGCTACACCTTC.

As DNA, the CDR3 is TGTGCCAGTAGTATAGGGTTGAGTACGGTTCAGTACTTC. Translation gives CASSIGLSTVQYF. The chain has TRBV19 and TRBJ2-7, with D unclear. Deletions cut 1 base from V and 10 bases from J, with 14 bases between. The CDR3 consists of 13 residues. Germline V gene data show CDR1 as LNHDA and CDR2 as SQIVND (reference sequence).

The chain uses TRBV7-2 and TRBJ2-7, with TRBD2 matching over 11 bases. CDR1 SGHTA and CDR2 FQGNSA come from the germline V gene. The J segment lost 0 bases and the V segment lost 5 bases, leaving 6 bases of the junction unmatched. The CDR3 is 16 amino acids. The CDR3 DNA is TGTGCCAGCAGCGTAGTCCTAGCGGGGGGCTCCTACGAGCAGTACTTC. Translated, it gives CASSVVLAGGSYEQYF.

The chain combines TRBV7-2 with TRBJ2-7; a possible D gene is TRBD1 (5 bases). Germline loops: CDR1 SGHTA, CDR2 FQGNSA. V was clipped by 3 bases and J by 5 bases, with 17 bases between them. This CDR3 is 15 amino acids long. The CDR3 here is CASSLIGMTVNEQYF. CDR3 coding DNA: TGTGCCAGCAGCTTGATAGGGATGACAGTCAACGAGCAGTACTTC.

The V call is TRBV12-3 or TRBV12-4, the J call TRBJ1-1; no clear D gene. The CDR3 spans 13 residues. V lost 3 bases and J lost 4, with 9 bases in between. The CDR3 DNA reads TGTGCCAGCAGTTTTTCCCACGGCACTGAAGCTTTCTTT. It specifies CASSFSHGTEAFF.

This chain joins TRBV5-1 and TRBJ1-1, with 8 bases aligning to TRBD1. V was pared by 3 bases and J by 0 bases, with 7 bases of the junction left unmatched. There are 16 residues in the CDR3. Germline CDR1 SGHRS, CDR2 YFSETQ. The chain's CDR3 is CASSSELTGVNTEAFF. The CDR3 region has the DNA TGCGCCAGCAGCTCAGAACTGACAGGGGTGAACACTGAAGCTTTCTTT.

The chain combines TRBV14 with TRBJ1-2, with TRBD1 matching 8 bases. V trimming: 1 base; J trimming: 8 bases; junction bases outside the gene matches: 15. This CDR3 has 17 residues. CDR1 SGHDN and CDR2 FVKESK come from the germline V gene. The CDR3 reads CASSQVSFGTGGIGYTF. The CDR3 DNA reads as TGTGCCAGCAGCCAAGTATCATTCGGGACAGGCGGTATAGGCTACACCTTC.